This T cell receptor beta chain was profiled in a study of blood T cell repertoires in COVID-19. Background on the study: The United States, Italy and Spain provided the acute and convalescent COVID-19 samples. PBMCs, B-cell-depleted T cells, or T cells were the source of the cDNA or gDNA that made up the material.

Germline lookup yields CDR1 SNHLY and CDR2 FYNNEI. The CDR3 spans 14 residues. The V gene end was trimmed by 4 bases and the J gene end by 6 bases; junction bases not matched to a gene: 9. Authors' analysis steps: The authors estimated nucleated cell counts from reference gene primer amplification. Method: immunoSEQ multiplex PCR; TCRdb's copy keeps in-frame clones and lacks some. The DNA gave D and trimming, while V, J and clone size come from that table. Among around 450,000 clones listed, more than 85% were seen once. Source material: peripheral blood. This clonotype was sampled from a woman aged 25 to 39 with acute or convalescent COVID-19. The genes are TRBV2 and TRBJ2-7, with 7 bases lining up with TRBD2. For the CDR3, the DNA is TGTGCCAGCAGTGTTCAAGCGGGGCCCTCCGAGCAGTACTTC. As protein: CASSVQAGPSEQYF.